These T cell receptor beta chains were read from a single sample in a study of blood T cell repertoires in COVID-19. The repertoire was sequenced with immunoSEQ multiplex PCR; TCRdb's copy has only in-frame clones and lacks some. In the table there are roughly 49,000 clones, less than 90% of which are singletons. Input material: peripheral blood. The receptor set was obtained from a human donor in a cohort sampled during active COVID-19. CDR3s include the opening cysteine and the closing phenylalanine or tryptophan. Each record gives: clone size, J gene, V gene, D gene, CDR3 protein, CDR3 DNA. A D gene is named only where the DNA matches it firmly. The listing skips clone size in some rows; elsewhere it reads once, few, many or a size class.

abundance: -
j_gene: TRBJ2-1
v_gene: TRBV11-3
d_gene: TRBD1
CDR3aa: CASSLQTGLDEQFF
CDR3nt: TGTGCCAGCAGCTTGCAGACAGGGCTTGATGAGCAGTTCTTC

abundance: -
j_gene: TRBJ1-5
v_gene: TRBV9
d_gene: -
CDR3aa: CASSVEGQPQHF
CDR3nt: TGTGCCAGCAGCGTAGAGGGGCAGCCCCAGCATTTT

abundance: -
j_gene: TRBJ2-2
v_gene: TRBV2
d_gene: -
CDR3aa: CASIREVAGELFF
CDR3nt: TGTGCCAGCATCAGAGAGGTCGCCGGGGAGCTGTTTTTT

abundance: -
j_gene: TRBJ1-5
v_gene: TRBV19
d_gene: -
CDR3aa: CATQLRDNSNQPQHF
CDR3nt: TGTGCCACCCAGCTCCGGGACAATAGCAATCAGCCCCAGCATTTT

abundance: -
j_gene: TRBJ2-5
v_gene: TRBV5-1
d_gene: TRBD1
CDR3aa: CASSSSARTGKFETQYF
CDR3nt: TGCGCCAGCAGCTCCTCCGCCCGGACAGGGAAATTTGAGACCCAGTACTTC

abundance: -
j_gene: TRBJ2-5
v_gene: TRBV19
d_gene: -
CDR3aa: CASSGLIEETQYF
CDR3nt: TGTGCCAGTAGTGGACTCATAGAAGAGACCCAGTACTTC

abundance: -
j_gene: TRBJ2-3
v_gene: TRBV2
d_gene: -
CDR3aa: CASSLGGAVADTQYF
CDR3nt: TGTGCCAGCAGTCTTGGGGGGGCCGTCGCAGATACGCAGTATTTT

abundance: -
j_gene: TRBJ2-1
v_gene: TRBV5-4
d_gene: TRBD2
CDR3aa: CATKLPGSGGNEQFF
CDR3nt: TGTGCCACCAAACTCCCGGGATCGGGGGGGAATGAGCAGTTCTTC

abundance: -
j_gene: TRBJ2-1
v_gene: TRBV5-1
d_gene: -
CDR3aa: CASSYTGSSYNEQFF
CDR3nt: TGCGCCAGCAGCTACACAGGGAGCTCCTACAATGAGCAGTTCTTC

abundance: few
j_gene: TRBJ1-5
v_gene: TRBV27
d_gene: -
CDR3aa: CASSQRQASGQPQHF
CDR3nt: TGTGCCAGCAGCCAAAGACAGGCCTCGGGTCAGCCCCAGCATTTT

abundance: few
j_gene: TRBJ1-5
v_gene: TRBV19
d_gene: -
CDR3aa: CASNPPGDNQPQHF
CDR3nt: TGTGCCAGTAATCCCCCGGGGGACAATCAGCCCCAGCATTTT

abundance: -
j_gene: TRBJ2-7
v_gene: TRBV28
d_gene: -
CDR3aa: CASSSGGQYYEQYF
CDR3nt: TGTGCCAGCAGTTCCGGGGGACAGTACTACGAGCAGTACTTC

abundance: -
j_gene: TRBJ2-5
v_gene: TRBV9
d_gene: TRBD1
CDR3aa: CASSARQGVETQYF
CDR3nt: TGTGCCAGCAGCGCCCGACAGGGGGTAGAGACCCAGTACTTC

abundance: -
j_gene: TRBJ1-5
v_gene: TRBV24-1
d_gene: TRBD1
CDR3aa: CATSDRGTGVTGDNQPQHF
CDR3nt: TGTGCCACCAGTGATAGGGGGACAGGGGTTACAGGGGACAATCAGCCCCAGCATTTT

abundance: -
j_gene: TRBJ1-1
v_gene: TRBV28
d_gene: -
CDR3aa: CATERRGAFF
CDR3nt: TGTGCCACCGAGAGGAGGGGCGCTTTCTTT

abundance: -
j_gene: TRBJ2-1
v_gene: TRBV2
d_gene: -
CDR3aa: CASKLAASSYNEQFF
CDR3nt: TGTGCCAGCAAGTTAGCGGCTTCCTCCTACAATGAGCAGTTCTTC

abundance: -
j_gene: TRBJ2-6
v_gene: TRBV3-1/TRBV3-2
d_gene: TRBD1
CDR3aa: CASSQQTGGASGANVLTF
CDR3nt: TGTGCCAGCAGCCAACAAACAGGGGGCGCATCTGGGGCCAACGTCCTGACTTTC

abundance: -
j_gene: TRBJ2-1
v_gene: TRBV7-9
d_gene: TRBD2
CDR3aa: CASSWVPGLATPEQFF
CDR3nt: TGTGCCAGCAGCTGGGTTCCGGGACTAGCGACCCCCGAGCAGTTCTTC

abundance: -
j_gene: TRBJ2-5
v_gene: TRBV25-1
d_gene: -
CDR3aa: CASSDLGTLQETQYF
CDR3nt: TGTGCCAGCAGTGATCTCGGGACACTTCAAGAGACCCAGTACTTC